Shown below are 24 T cell receptor beta chains from a single sample sequenced in a study of T-cell reconstitution after alpha-beta-depleted transplantation in children. The library targeted TCRbeta and was prepared with unique molecular identifiers. TCRdb reprocessed the PCR reads with MiXCR, giving one entry per CDR3 protein. The top ten hold 4.5% to 5.5% of the sample, which has 190,000 or so distinct CDR3 sequences, 5% to 6.5% seen once. Sequencing was performed on PBMCs, taken before TCRalphabeta/CD19-depleted stem cell transplant. Every receptor here comes from a girl under three years old with combined immunodeficiency, due to receive a stem cell transplant.

This clonotype came up many times. V usage is TRBV28 and J usage is TRBJ1-1; D is undetermined. The CDR3 is 12 residues long. V was cut by 4 bases and J by 5 bases, with 8 bases left in between. Germline V gene data show CDR1 as MDHEN and CDR2 as SYDVKM. CDR3 sequence: CASSSFWTEAFF. CDR3 bases: TGTGCCAGCAGTTCTTTTTGGACTGAAGCTTTCTTT.

There are a few counts of this clonotype. Written as DNA, the CDR3 is TGTGCCAGCACGGGACAGCTAGGACCGGGGAACACTGAAGCTTTCTTT. Amino acid sequence: CASTGQLGPGNTEAFF. The chain uses TRBV21-1 and TRBJ1-1; the table's D call, TRBD1, has no DNA check behind it. TRBV21-1 has pseudogene status. This CDR3 is built from 16 residues.

This chain connects TRBV20-1 to TRBJ2-1; perhaps D is TRBD1 or TRBD2 (5 bases each). Germline CDR1 DFQATT, CDR2 SNEGSKA (reference sequence). This CDR3 comprises 16 residues. Trimming took 1 base from V and 2 from J, leaving 15 bases between them. CDR3 nucleotides: TGCAGTGCTAGAGCCTGGGACCATCGGGCCTACAATGAGCAGTTCTTC. Its translation is CSARAWDHRAYNEQFF.

There are many counts of this clonotype. The chain uses TRBV7-3 and TRBJ2-3; 10 nucleotides line up with TRBD2. Germline assignment: CDR1 SGHTA and CDR2 FQGTGA. The CDR3 totals 16 residues. V lost 4 bases, J lost 0 bases, and 4 bases stayed unmatched. Here the CDR3 reads CASSSLAGESTDTQYF. CDR3 coding DNA: TGTGCCAGCAGCTCCCTAGCGGGAGAGAGCACAGATACGCAGTATTTT.

This clonotype occurred a few times. The J gene is TRBJ2-1, the V gene TRBV7-9, with unresolved D. Germline-derived CDR1 and CDR2 are SEHNR and FQNEAQ (reference sequence). Between the trimmed V and J ends, which lost 6 bases and 3 bases, there was a span of 9 bases. There are 13 residues in the CDR3. The CDR3 DNA sequence: TGTGCCAGCAGAATCCCGTTCTACAATGAGCAGTTCTTC. Protein: CASRIPFYNEQFF. Based on the CDR3 plus reference TRBV7-9 and TRBJ2-1, the full variable domain is DTGVSQNPRHKITKRGQNVTFRCDPISEHNRLYWYRQTLGQGPEFLTYFQNEAQLEKSRLLSDRFSAERPKGSFSTLEIQRTEQGDSAMYLCASRIPFYNEQFFGPGTRLTVL.

This clonotype was counted ten times or more. The rearrangement links TRBV29-1 to TRBJ2-1; 8 bases match TRBD2. The germline V gene has CDR1 SQVTM and CDR2 ANQGSEA. The CDR3 sequence is 18 residues long. Trimming cost V 7 bases and J 0 bases; bases outside gene matches: 17. CDR3 coding DNA: TGCAGCGCCGAAGGAGAGACCGGGACTAGAAGCTCCTACAATGAGCAGTTCTTC. Amino acids: CSAEGETGTRSSYNEQFF.

The table lists this clonotype with many counts. This sequence joins TRBV20-1 and TRBJ2-1; 15 bases agree with TRBD2. After removal of 2 bases from V and 8 bases from J, the junction contained 4 bases not matched to a gene. CDR1 DFQATT and CDR2 SNEGSKA come from the germline V gene (reference sequence). The length of the CDR3 is 15 residues. CDR3 amino acids: CSARRTSGGADEQFF. CDR3 nucleotides: TGCAGTGCTAGACGGACTAGCGGGGGGGCGGATGAGCAGTTCTTC.

This clonotype was detected ten times or more. CDR3 DNA: TGTGCCAGCAGCTTAGCGGCGGCAGGGGGTAGAGAGACCCAGTACTTC. Protein: CASSLAAAGGRETQYF. V usage is TRBV7-2 and J usage is TRBJ2-5; 7 bases line up with TRBD1. The CDR3 is made up of 16 amino acids. Germline CDR1 is SGHTA and CDR2 is FQGNSA. V was pared by 0 bases and J by 4 bases, with 8 bases of the junction left unmatched.

This chain connects TRBV7-9 to TRBJ2-2; D gene unclear. Trimming took 5 bases from V and 3 from J, leaving 10 bases between them. Germline V gene data show CDR1 as SEHNR and CDR2 as FQNEAQ (reference sequence). This CDR3 has 14 residues. The CDR3: CASSPGSYTGELFF. CDR3 coding DNA: TGTGCCAGCAGCCCCGGGTCCTACACCGGGGAGCTGTTTTTT.

Ten or more counts support this clonotype. The chain recombines TRBV4-1 with TRBJ1-6; D is unresolved. The CDR3 extends over 15 amino acids. The germline V and J ends were trimmed by 1 base and 9 bases, with 13 bases remaining between them. CDR1 is MGHRA and CDR2 is YSYEKL in the germline V gene. The CDR3 protein is CASSQGLRVGSPLHF. The CDR3 coding sequence is TGCGCCAGCAGCCAAGGACTCCGTGTGGGTTCACCCCTCCACTTT.

The table lists this clonotype with many counts. V and J are TRBV9 and TRBJ2-7; 13 nucleotides agree with TRBD2. The junction had 8 bases not matched to a gene; V was cut back by 0 bases and J by 5 bases. CDR1 and CDR2 from the germline V gene are SGDLS and YYNGEE. The CDR3 contains 17 residues. CDR3 protein: CASSVEGLAGLSNEQYF. The CDR3 DNA follows: TGTGCCAGCAGCGTAGAGGGACTAGCGGGACTCTCAAACGAGCAGTACTTC.

This clonotype was counted ten times or more. Germline and junction disagree at one end, which may indicate a read error. V and J are TRBV7-9 and TRBJ2-7; maybe TRBD2 (6 bases). This CDR3 comprises 14 residues. Per the germline V gene, CDR1 is SEHNR and CDR2 is FQNEAQ (reference sequence). The CDR3 nucleotides are TGTGCCAGCAGTTTAGGAGGGTTAACCTACGAGCAGTACTTC. Its translation: CASSLGGLTYEQYF.

This clonotype was recorded many times. The chain links TRBV4-1 to TRBJ2-3; 10 bases align to TRBD2. The germline CDR1 and CDR2 sequences are MGHRA and YSYEKL. The CDR3 is 15 residues long. With V trimmed by 3 bases and J by 6 bases, 6 bases remained unmatched. The CDR3 DNA is TGCGCCAGCAGCCAGGCGGGACTAGCGATGGATACGCAGTATTTT. Its translation is CASSQAGLAMDTQYF.

This clonotype was detected many times. The chain combines TRBV20-1 with TRBJ2-2; no reliable D call. Trimming left V 6 bases short and J 1 base short, with 6 bases between. CDR3 length: 12 residues. Germline CDR1 and CDR2: DFQATT and SNEGSKA (reference sequence). CDR3 nucleotides: TGCAGTGCAGATGAGAACACCGGGGAGCTGTTTTTT. It translates to CSADENTGELFF.

This clonotype showed up many times. The V gene is TRBV10-3, the J gene TRBJ2-7; weak D call: TRBD1 (5 bases). V lost 9 bases, J lost 6 bases, and 15 bases lay in between. The CDR3 is 12 amino acids. Per the germline V gene, CDR1 is ENHRY and CDR2 is SYGVKD. The CDR3: CAISNNRGEQYF. The DNA for the CDR3 is TGTGCCATTTCTAATAATAGGGGCGAGCAGTACTTC.

The table lists this clonotype with many counts. The CDR3 here is CSVEASGSSYEQYF. DNA for the CDR3: TGCAGCGTTGAGGCTAGCGGGAGTTCCTACGAGCAGTACTTC. V and J are TRBV29-1 and TRBJ2-7; 10 bases are a match to TRBD2. Germline loops: CDR1 SQVTM, CDR2 ANQGSEA. The CDR3 length is 14 residues. The junction had 3 bases not matched to a gene; V was cut back by 3 bases and J by 1 base.

Ten or more counts support this clonotype. The chain is built from TRBV28 and TRBJ2-7; D not resolved. The germline gives CDR1 MDHEN, CDR2 SYDVKM. Trimming removed 2 bases at V and 0 bases at J, with 17 bases between. There are 17 residues in the CDR3. CDR3 amino acids: CASSLHVMSTDSYEQYF. CDR3 in DNA: TGTGCCAGCAGTTTACATGTTATGTCTACCGACTCCTACGAGCAGTACTTC.

This clonotype was seen a few times. The chain combines TRBV3-1 with TRBJ1-2; tentative D call: TRBD1 (6 bases). CDR1 is LGHDT, CDR2 YNNKEL, per germline (reference sequence). V was shortened by 2 bases and J by 5 bases, with 15 bases between the two germline ends. This CDR3 has 15 residues. CDR3 protein: CASSQPGAHFYGYTF. For the CDR3, the DNA is TGTGCCAGCAGCCAACCGGGGGCCCACTTTTATGGCTACACCTTC.

This clonotype showed up many times. The chain carries TRBV12-3 or TRBV12-4 and TRBJ2-1; the match to TRBD2 covers 7 bases. CDR3 length equals 14 residues. The V segment lost 6 bases and the J segment 6 bases; nucleotides outside the gene matches: 8. The CDR3 DNA reads as TGTGCCAGCAGCCTTAGCGGGCGACGCAATGAGCAGTTCTTC. Protein product: CASSLSGRRNEQFF.

This clonotype showed up many times. The chain has TRBV14 and TRBJ2-2; D unclear. Deletions cut 2 bases from V and 2 bases from J, with 6 bases between. In germline, CDR1 is SGHDN, CDR2 FVKESK. The CDR3 extends over 14 amino acids. The CDR3 DNA reads as TGTGCCAGCAGCCAATTCCTCAACACCGGGGAGCTGTTTTTT. It codes for CASSQFLNTGELFF.

This clonotype was picked up many times. CDR3 in amino acids: CSAKEAGVSYEQYF. The CDR3 coding sequence is TGCAGTGCGAAGGAAGCGGGGGTCTCCTACGAGCAGTACTTC. The V and J genes are TRBV20-1 and TRBJ2-7; the match to TRBD2 covers 8 bases. The CDR3 sequence is 14 residues long. With 6 bases clipped from V and 0 bases from J, the junction kept 7 bases outside the gene matches. Germline V gene sequence: CDR1 DFQATT, CDR2 SNEGSKA (reference sequence).

The chain joins TRBV6-2 or TRBV6-3 to TRBJ1-1, with 7 bases aligning to TRBD1. J gave up 1 base and V 6 bases, and 8 bases lay outside the gene matches. This CDR3 contains 15 residues. Germline values: CDR1 MNHEY, CDR2 SVGEGT. The CDR3 reads CASSLAGTENTEAFF. The CDR3 DNA is TGTGCCAGCAGCCTGGCCGGGACAGAGAACACTGAAGCTTTCTTT.

This clonotype has ten or more counts. The CDR3 coding sequence is TGTGCCAGCAGCCTGGGCGGCGGCGGGAACATCGACGAGCAGTACTTC. This gives the protein CASSLGGGGNIDEQYF. This chain uses TRBV7-2 with TRBJ2-7, with D possibly being TRBD2 (6 bases). This CDR3 contains 16 residues. Trimming took off 5 bases at V and 5 bases at J, with 22 bases between the two ends. Germline CDR1 and CDR2: SGHTA and FQGNSA.

The count of this clonotype is one. V and J are TRBV2 and TRBJ2-6; perhaps D is TRBD1 or TRBD2 (5 bases each). Germline assignment: CDR1 SNHLY and CDR2 FYNNEI. The CDR3 loop spans 16 amino acids. V gave up 5 bases and J gave up 0 bases, with 11 bases separating them. Here the CDR3 DNA reads TGTGCCAGCAGTCGGGGACCTTTCTCTGGGGCCAACGTCCTGACTTTC. Translated, it gives CASSRGPFSGANVLTF.